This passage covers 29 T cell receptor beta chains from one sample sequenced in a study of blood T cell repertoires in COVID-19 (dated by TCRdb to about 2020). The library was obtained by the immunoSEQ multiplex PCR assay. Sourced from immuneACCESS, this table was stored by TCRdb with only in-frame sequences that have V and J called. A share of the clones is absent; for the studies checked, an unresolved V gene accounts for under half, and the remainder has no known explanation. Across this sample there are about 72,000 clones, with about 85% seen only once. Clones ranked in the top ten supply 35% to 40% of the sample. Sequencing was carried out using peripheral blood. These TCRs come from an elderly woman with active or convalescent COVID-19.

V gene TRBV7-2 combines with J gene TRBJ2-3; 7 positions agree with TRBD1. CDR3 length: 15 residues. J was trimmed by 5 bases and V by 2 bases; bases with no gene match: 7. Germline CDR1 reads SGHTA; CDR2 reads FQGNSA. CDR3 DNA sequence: TGTGCCAGCAGCTTATCCACAGGGGTGGGAGATACGCAGTATTTT. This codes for CASSLSTGVGDTQYF.

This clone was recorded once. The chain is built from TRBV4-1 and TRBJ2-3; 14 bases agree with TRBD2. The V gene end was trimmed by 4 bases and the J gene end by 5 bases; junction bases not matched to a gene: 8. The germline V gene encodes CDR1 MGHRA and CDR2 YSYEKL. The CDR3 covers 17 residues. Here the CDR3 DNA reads TGCGCCAGCAGCCCCGGACTAGCGGGGGGCCGGGGAGATACGCAGTATTTT. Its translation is CASSPGLAGGRGDTQYF.

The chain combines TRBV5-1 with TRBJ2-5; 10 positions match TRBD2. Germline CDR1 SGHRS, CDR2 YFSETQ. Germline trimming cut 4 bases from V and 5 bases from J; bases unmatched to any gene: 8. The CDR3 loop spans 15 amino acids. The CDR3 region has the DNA TGCGCCAGCAGCCTCCGAGCGGGGGGGCTGGAGACCCAGTACTTC. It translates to CASSLRAGGLETQYF.

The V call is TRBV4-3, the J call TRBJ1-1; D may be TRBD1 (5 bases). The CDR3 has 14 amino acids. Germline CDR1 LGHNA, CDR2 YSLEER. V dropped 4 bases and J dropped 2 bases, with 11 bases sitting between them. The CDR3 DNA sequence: TGCGCCAGCAGCCCGGTCACAGGCAACACTGAAGCTTTCTTT. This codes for CASSPVTGNTEAFF.

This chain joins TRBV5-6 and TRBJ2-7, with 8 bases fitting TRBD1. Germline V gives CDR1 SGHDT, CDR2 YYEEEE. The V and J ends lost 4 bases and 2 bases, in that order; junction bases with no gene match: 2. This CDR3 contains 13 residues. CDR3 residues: CASSGDRTYEQYF. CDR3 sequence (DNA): TGTGCCAGCAGCGGGGACAGGACCTACGAGCAGTACTTC.

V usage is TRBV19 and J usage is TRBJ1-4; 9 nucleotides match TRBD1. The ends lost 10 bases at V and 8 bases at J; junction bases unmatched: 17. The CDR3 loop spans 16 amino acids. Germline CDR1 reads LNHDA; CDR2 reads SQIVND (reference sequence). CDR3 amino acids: CATLTWITGGGEKLFF. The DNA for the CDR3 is TGTGCCACCCTAACTTGGATAACAGGGGGCGGCGAAAAACTGTTTTTT.

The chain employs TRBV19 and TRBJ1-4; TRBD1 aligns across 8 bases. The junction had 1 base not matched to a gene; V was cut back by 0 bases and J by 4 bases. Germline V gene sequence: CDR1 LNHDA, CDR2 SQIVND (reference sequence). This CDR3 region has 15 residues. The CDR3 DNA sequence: TGTGCCAGTAGTATAGACACAGGGGGTAATGAAAAACTGTTTTTT. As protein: CASSIDTGGNEKLFF.

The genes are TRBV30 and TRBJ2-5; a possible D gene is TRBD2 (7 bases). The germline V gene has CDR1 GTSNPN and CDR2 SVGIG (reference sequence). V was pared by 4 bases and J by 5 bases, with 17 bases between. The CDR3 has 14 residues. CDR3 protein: CAWTLRGGGETQYF. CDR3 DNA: TGTGCCTGGACTCTAAGGGGGGGCGGGGAGACCCAGTACTTC.

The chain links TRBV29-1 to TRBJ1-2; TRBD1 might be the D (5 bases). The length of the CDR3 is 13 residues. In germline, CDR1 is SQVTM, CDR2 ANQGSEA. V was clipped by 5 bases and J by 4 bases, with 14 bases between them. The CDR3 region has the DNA TGCAGCGTTCTAACAGGCAGGGCCTATGGCTACACCTTC. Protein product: CSVLTGRAYGYTF.

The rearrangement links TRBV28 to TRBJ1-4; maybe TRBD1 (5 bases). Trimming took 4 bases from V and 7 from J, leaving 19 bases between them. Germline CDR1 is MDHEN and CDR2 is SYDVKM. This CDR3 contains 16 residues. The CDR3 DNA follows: TGTGCCAGCAGTTCACCACCAGGCGGGACGGTTGAAAAACTGTTTTTT. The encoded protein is CASSSPPGGTVEKLFF.

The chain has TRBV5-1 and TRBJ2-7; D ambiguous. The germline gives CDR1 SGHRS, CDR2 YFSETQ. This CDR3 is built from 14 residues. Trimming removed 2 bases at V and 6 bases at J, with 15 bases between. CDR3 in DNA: TGCGCCAGCAGCTTCGGGTTCGGCTCCGGCGAGCAGTACTTC. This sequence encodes CASSFGFGSGEQYF.

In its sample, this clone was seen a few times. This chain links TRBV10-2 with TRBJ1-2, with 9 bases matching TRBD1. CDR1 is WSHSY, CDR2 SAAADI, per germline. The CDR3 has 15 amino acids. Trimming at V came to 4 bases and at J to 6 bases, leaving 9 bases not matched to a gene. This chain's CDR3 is CASSVNPGQGDGYTF. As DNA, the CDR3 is TGCGCCAGCAGTGTGAACCCGGGACAGGGAGATGGCTACACCTTC.

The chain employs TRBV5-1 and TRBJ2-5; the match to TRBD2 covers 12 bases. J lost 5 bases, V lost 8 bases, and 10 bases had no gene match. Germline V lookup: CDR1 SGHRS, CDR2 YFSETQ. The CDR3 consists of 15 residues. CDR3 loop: CASTNLAGGRETQYF. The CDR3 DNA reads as TGCGCCAGTACAAACCTAGCGGGGGGGCGTGAGACCCAGTACTTC.

Here the CDR3 reads CASSWPGETQYF. Here the CDR3 DNA reads TGCGCCAGCAGCTGGCCCGGGGAGACCCAGTACTTC. This rearrangement joins TRBV5-1 to TRBJ2-5; unclear D gene. The CDR3 totals 12 residues. Germline CDR1 reads SGHRS; CDR2 reads YFSETQ. V was trimmed by 3 bases and J by 5 bases, leaving 8 bases between them. Based on the CDR3 plus reference TRBV5-1 and TRBJ2-5, the full variable domain is KAGVTQTPRYLIKTRGQQVTLSCSPISGHRSVSWYQQTPGQGLQFLFEYFSETQRNKGNFPGRFSGRQFSNSRSEMNVSTLELGDSALYLCASSWPGETQYFGPGTRLLVL.

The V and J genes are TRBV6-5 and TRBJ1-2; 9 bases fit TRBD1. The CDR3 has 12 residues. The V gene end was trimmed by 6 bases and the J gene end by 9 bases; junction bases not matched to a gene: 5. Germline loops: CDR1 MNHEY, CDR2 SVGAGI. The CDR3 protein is CASSGTGRSYTF. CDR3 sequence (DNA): TGTGCCAGCAGCGGGACAGGGCGAAGCTACACCTTC.

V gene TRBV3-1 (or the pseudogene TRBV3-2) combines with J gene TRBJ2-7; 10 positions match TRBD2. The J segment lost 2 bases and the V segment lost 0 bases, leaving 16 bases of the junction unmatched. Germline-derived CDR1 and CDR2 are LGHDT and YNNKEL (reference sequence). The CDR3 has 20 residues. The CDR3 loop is CASSQDSTSGVGNIPYEQYF. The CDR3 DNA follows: TGTGCCAGCAGCCAAGATTCAACTAGCGGGGTTGGAAACATACCCTACGAGCAGTACTTC.

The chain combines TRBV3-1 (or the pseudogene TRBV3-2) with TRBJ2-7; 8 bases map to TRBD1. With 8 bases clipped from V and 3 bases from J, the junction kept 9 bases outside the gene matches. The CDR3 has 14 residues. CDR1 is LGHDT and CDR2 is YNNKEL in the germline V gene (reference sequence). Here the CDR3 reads CASGITGTGYEQYF. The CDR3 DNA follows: TGTGCCAGCGGGATCACCGGGACAGGCTACGAGCAGTACTTC.

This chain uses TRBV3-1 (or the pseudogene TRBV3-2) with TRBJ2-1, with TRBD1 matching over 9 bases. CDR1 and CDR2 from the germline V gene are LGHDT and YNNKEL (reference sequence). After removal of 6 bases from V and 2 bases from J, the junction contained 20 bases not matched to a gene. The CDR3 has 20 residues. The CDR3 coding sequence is TGTGCCAGCAGACAATACGCTCAACCGGGACAGGGACCTACCTACAATGAGCAGTTCTTC. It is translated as CASRQYAQPGQGPTYNEQFF.

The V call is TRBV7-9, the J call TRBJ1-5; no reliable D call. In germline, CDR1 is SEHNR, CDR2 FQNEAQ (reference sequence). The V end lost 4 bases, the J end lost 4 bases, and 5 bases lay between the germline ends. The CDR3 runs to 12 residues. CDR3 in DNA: TGTGCCAGCAGCTCAGTGAATCAGCCCCAGCATTTT. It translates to CASSSVNQPQHF.

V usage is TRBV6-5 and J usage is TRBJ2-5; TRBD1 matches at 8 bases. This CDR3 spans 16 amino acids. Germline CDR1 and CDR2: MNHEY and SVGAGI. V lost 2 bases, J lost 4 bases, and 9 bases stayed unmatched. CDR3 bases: TGTGCCAGCAGTTACCCGACAGGGGAGTCTTTAGAGACCCAGTACTTC. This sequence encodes CASSYPTGESLETQYF.

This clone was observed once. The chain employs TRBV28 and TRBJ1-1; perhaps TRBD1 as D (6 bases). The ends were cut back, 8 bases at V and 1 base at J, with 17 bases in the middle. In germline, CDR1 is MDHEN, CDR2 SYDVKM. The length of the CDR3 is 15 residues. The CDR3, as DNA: TGTGCCAGCGAGGACGGCGGCAGGGGGAACACTGAAGCTTTCTTT. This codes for CASEDGGRGNTEAFF.

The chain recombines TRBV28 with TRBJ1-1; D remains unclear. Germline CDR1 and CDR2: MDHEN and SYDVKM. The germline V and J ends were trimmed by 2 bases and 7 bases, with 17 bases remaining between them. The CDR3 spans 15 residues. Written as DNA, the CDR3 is TGTGCCAGCAGTTTAGGAGGGAGGGTGAGACTTGAAGCTTTCTTT. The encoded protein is CASSLGGRVRLEAFF.

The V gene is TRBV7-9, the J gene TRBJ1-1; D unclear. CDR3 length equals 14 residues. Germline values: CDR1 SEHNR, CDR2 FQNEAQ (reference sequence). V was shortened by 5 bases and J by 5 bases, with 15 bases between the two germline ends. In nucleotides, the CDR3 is TGTGCCAGCAGCCGTGCCGGAGGGAGAACTGAAGCTTTCTTT. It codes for CASSRAGGRTEAFF.

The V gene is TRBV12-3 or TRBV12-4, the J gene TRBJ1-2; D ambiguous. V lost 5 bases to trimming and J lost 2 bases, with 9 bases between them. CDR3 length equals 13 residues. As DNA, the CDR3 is TGTGCCAGCAGTGTTACAGCCAACTATGGCTACACCTTC. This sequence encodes CASSVTANYGYTF.

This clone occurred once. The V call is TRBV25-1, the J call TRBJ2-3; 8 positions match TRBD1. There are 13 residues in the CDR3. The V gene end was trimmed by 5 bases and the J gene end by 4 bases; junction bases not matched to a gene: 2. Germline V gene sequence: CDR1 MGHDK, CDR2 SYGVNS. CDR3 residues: CASSRQGSDTQYF. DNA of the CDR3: TGTGCCAGCAGTAGACAGGGGTCAGATACGCAGTATTTT.

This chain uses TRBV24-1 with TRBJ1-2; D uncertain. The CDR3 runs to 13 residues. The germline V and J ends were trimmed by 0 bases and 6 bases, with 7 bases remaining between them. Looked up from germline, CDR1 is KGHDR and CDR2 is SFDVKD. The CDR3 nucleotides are TGTGCCACCAGTGATTTGATGGGCGATGGCTACACCTTC. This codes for CATSDLMGDGYTF.

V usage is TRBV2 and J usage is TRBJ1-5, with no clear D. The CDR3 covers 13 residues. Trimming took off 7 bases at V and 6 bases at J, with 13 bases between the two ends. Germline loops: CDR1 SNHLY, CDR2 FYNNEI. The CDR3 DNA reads TGTGCCAGCAATATAGCCGGAGGTCAGCCCCAGCATTTT. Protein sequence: CASNIAGGQPQHF.

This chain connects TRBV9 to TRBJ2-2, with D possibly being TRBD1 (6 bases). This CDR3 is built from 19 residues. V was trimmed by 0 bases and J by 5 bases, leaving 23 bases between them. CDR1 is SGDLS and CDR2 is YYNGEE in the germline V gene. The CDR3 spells CASSVDAYRAIGRTGELFF. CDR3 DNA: TGTGCCAGCAGCGTAGACGCGTACAGGGCAATAGGAAGGACCGGGGAGCTGTTTTTT. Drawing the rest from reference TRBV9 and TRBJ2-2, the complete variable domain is DSGVTQTPKHLITATGQRVTLRCSPRSGDLSVYWYQQSLDQGLQFLIQYYNGEERAKGNILERFSAQQFPDLHSELNLSSLELGDSALYFCASSVDAYRAIGRTGELFFGEGSRLTVL.

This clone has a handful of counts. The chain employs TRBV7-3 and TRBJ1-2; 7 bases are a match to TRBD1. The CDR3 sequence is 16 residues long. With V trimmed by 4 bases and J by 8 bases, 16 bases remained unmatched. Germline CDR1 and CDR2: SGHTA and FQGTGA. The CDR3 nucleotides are TGTGCCAGCAGCTCTACAGGGGCCGAATCCTTCAGGGGCTACACCTTC. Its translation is CASSSTGAESFRGYTF.